Each of the 23 T cell receptor beta chains below was sequenced from the same sample in a study of blood T cell repertoires in COVID-19. Here immunoSEQ multiplex PCR was the method, and the copy in TCRdb shows in-frame clones only, minus some. Of fewer than 150,000 clones listed, roughly four fifths are singletons. The material sequenced was PBMCs or T cells enriched from blood (not recorded which). These receptors were obtained from a man aged 25-45 years who had recovered from COVID-19.

The rearrangement links TRBV12-5 to TRBJ1-1, with no clear D. CDR3 size: 17 residues. Trimming cost V 1 base and J 0 bases, with 15 bases left between them. Germline V gives CDR1 LGHNT, CDR2 FRNRAP. The DNA for the CDR3 is TGTGCTAGTGGTTTGGCGTCGGCGGGGTTTATGAACACTGAAGCTTTCTTT. It encodes CASGLASAGFMNTEAFF.

This sequence joins TRBV7-3 and TRBJ1-3; 8 positions match TRBD1. The junction had 4 bases not matched to a gene; V was cut back by 1 base and J by 2 bases. The CDR3 totals 16 residues. Germline V gene data show CDR1 as SGHTA and CDR2 as FQGTGA. CDR3 loop: CASSLNPRGPGNTIYF. DNA of the CDR3: TGTGCCAGCAGCTTAAATCCCAGGGGGCCTGGAAACACCATATATTTT.

This clone is a singleton in its sample. The chain is built from TRBV18 and TRBJ1-5; D unclear. The CDR3 loop spans 13 amino acids. Germline CDR1 and CDR2: KGHSH and LQKENI. V lost 3 bases to trimming and J lost 2 bases, with 5 bases between them. CDR3 residues: CASSPGGNQPQHF. The CDR3 coding sequence is TGTGCCAGCTCACCCGGTGGCAATCAGCCCCAGCATTTT.

The V call is TRBV9, the J call TRBJ1-4, with D maybe TRBD1 (5 bases). V was cut by 7 bases and J by 4 bases, with 14 bases left in between. The CDR3 totals 14 residues. Germline V gene lookup returns CDR1 SGDLS and CDR2 YYNGEE. The CDR3 region is CASAQGGDNEKLFF. CDR3 DNA: TGTGCCAGCGCTCAGGGAGGAGATAATGAAAAACTGTTTTTT.

The rearrangement links TRBV6-5 to TRBJ1-1; 7 nucleotides line up with TRBD1. This CDR3 has 15 residues. The V gene's germline CDR1 is MNHEY and CDR2 SVGAGI. After removal of 4 bases from V and 7 bases from J, the junction contained 12 bases not matched to a gene. The CDR3 coding sequence is TGTGCCAGCAGTTCCCCGACAGGGATGAGACGTGAAGCTTTCTTT. It codes for CASSSPTGMRREAFF.

This chain joins TRBV6-1 and TRBJ2-7; TRBD1 might be the D (7 bases). The CDR3 extends over 15 amino acids. Germline CDR1 reads MNHNS; CDR2 reads SASEGT. Trimming pared 2 bases from V and 5 bases from J, leaving 16 bases between. CDR3 DNA sequence: TGTGCCAGCAGTGAATTTTCCCAGGGGGGCGACGAGCAGTACTTC. Translating it yields CASSEFSQGGDEQYF.

The CDR3 spells CASSALQSSYNEQFF. The CDR3 DNA reads TGCGCCAGCAGCGCCCTACAGAGCTCCTACAATGAGCAGTTCTTC. The chain links TRBV10-2 to TRBJ2-1; D is unclear. This CDR3 is built from 15 residues. Germline lookup yields CDR1 WSHSY and CDR2 SAAADI. V lost 6 bases and J lost 0, with 12 bases in between.

CDR3 sequence reads: CASSLGLREGRPSEQYF. The CDR3 DNA sequence: TGTGCCAGCAGCTTAGGCCTACGGGAGGGCCGGCCATCCGAGCAGTACTTC. The rearrangement joins TRBV13 to TRBJ2-7; 8 nucleotides line up with TRBD2. CDR3 length: 17 residues. Germline V gene data show CDR1 as PRHDT and CDR2 as FYEKMQ (reference sequence). The J segment lost 6 bases and the V segment lost 0 bases, leaving 13 bases of the junction unmatched.

V and J are TRBV9 and TRBJ2-2; 11 bases map to TRBD2. Trimming removed 3 bases from V and 6 bases from J; junction bases left unmatched: 7. The CDR3 length is 16 residues. The germline V gene encodes CDR1 SGDLS and CDR2 YYNGEE. The CDR3 loop reads CASSGASGGRAGELFF. The CDR3, as DNA: TGTGCCAGCAGCGGCGCTAGCGGGGGGAGGGCCGGGGAGCTGTTTTTT. Together with reference TRBV9 and TRBJ2-2, the CDR3 gives the full variable domain: DSGVTQTPKHLITATGQRVTLRCSPRSGDLSVYWYQQSLDQGLQFLIQYYNGEERAKGNILERFSAQQFPDLHSELNLSSLELGDSALYFCASSGASGGRAGELFFGEGSRLTVL.

The rearrangement links TRBV4-1 to TRBJ1-5, with D possibly TRBD1 on 5 matching bases. V was cut by 0 bases and J by 3 bases, with 12 bases left in between. From germline, CDR1 is MGHRA and CDR2 YSYEKL. The CDR3 covers 16 residues. The CDR3 protein is CASSQDNGGFNQPQHF. The DNA of the CDR3 is TGCGCCAGCAGCCAAGATAACGGGGGGTTCAATCAGCCCCAGCATTTT.

This clone was seen once. This rearrangement joins TRBV29-1 to TRBJ2-5, with no clear D. V shed 4 bases and J shed 3 bases, with 9 bases lying between them. CDR3 length: 12 residues. Germline CDR1 SQVTM, CDR2 ANQGSEA. The CDR3 protein is CSVVGSKETQYF. CDR3 bases: TGCAGCGTTGTTGGCTCCAAAGAGACCCAGTACTTC. Filled out from reference TRBV29-1 and TRBJ2-5, the complete variable domain reads SAVISQKPSRDICQRGTSLTIQCQVDSQVTMMFWYRQQPGQSLTLIATANQGSEATYESGFVIDKFPISRPNLTFSTLTVSNMSPEDSSIYLCSVVGSKETQYFGPGTRLLVL.

The genes are TRBV12-3 or TRBV12-4 and TRBJ1-5; D uncertain. V was cut by 1 base and J by 5 bases, with 6 bases left in between. The CDR3 length is 13 residues. In nucleotides, the CDR3 is TGTGCCAGCAGTTTAGGCGGGGATCAGCCCCAGCATTTT. It yields the protein CASSLGGDQPQHF.

This clone is a singleton in its sample. V usage is TRBV10-3 and J usage is TRBJ2-2; 7 bases agree with TRBD2. Trimming removed 11 bases from V and 0 bases from J; junction bases left unmatched: 6. The CDR3 contains 14 residues. Germline V gene sequence: CDR1 ENHRY, CDR2 SYGVKD. This chain's CDR3 is CASGGTSNTGELFF. Here the CDR3 DNA reads TGTGCCTCGGGGGGAACATCGAACACCGGGGAGCTGTTTTTT.

About this clone itself: Other DNA sequences in this specimen translate into the identical CDR3. The V and J genes are TRBV5-1 and TRBJ2-1; D is perhaps TRBD2 (5 bases). CDR3 length: 15 amino acids. The germline gives CDR1 SGHRS, CDR2 YFSETQ. With 4 bases removed from V and 0 bases from J, the gap between germline ends came to 11 bases. CDR3 DNA: TGCGCCAGCAGCCCAGAGGGTGGCTCCTACAATGAGCAGTTCTTC. It codes for CASSPEGGSYNEQFF.

The chain has TRBV28 and TRBJ2-1; 8 positions match TRBD2. V shed 8 bases, J shed 7 bases, and the junction held 4 bases outside the gene matches. CDR3 size: 12 residues. Germline-derived CDR1 and CDR2 are MDHEN and SYDVKM. CDR3 nucleotides: TGTGCCAGCTTGGGACTAGGGAATGAGCAGTTCTTC. Its translation: CASLGLGNEQFF.

The V gene is TRBV5-1, the J gene TRBJ1-1; a possible D gene is TRBD1 (6 bases). The CDR3 is made up of 17 amino acids. With 0 bases removed from V and 0 bases from J, the gap between germline ends came to 15 bases. Germline V lookup: CDR1 SGHRS, CDR2 YFSETQ. The CDR3 region has the DNA TGCGCCAGCAGCTTGGCCCGGGGGGGGCCAATGAACACTGAAGCTTTCTTT. As protein: CASSLARGGPMNTEAFF.

The rearrangement links TRBV19 to TRBJ1-1, with no clear D. Per the germline V gene, CDR1 is LNHDA and CDR2 is SQIVND (reference sequence). With 3 bases removed from V and 3 bases from J, the gap between germline ends came to 8 bases. This CDR3 has 13 residues. CDR3: CASSMADYTEAFF. Written as DNA, the CDR3 is TGTGCCAGTAGTATGGCCGATTACACTGAAGCTTTCTTT.

This clone was seen a few times. V usage is TRBV10-1 and J usage is TRBJ2-3; D is possibly TRBD1 (5 bases). V was clipped by 3 bases and J by 4 bases, with 14 bases between them. The V gene's germline CDR1 is WNHNN and CDR2 SYGVQD (reference sequence). The CDR3 is 15 residues long. The DNA for the CDR3 is TGCGCCAGCAGTGAATCGTCCAGGGTATCAGATACGCAGTATTTT. Protein: CASSESSRVSDTQYF.

V gene TRBV5-1 combines with J gene TRBJ2-2; a possible D gene is TRBD1 (6 bases). Germline-derived CDR1 and CDR2 are SGHRS and YFSETQ. Trimming stripped 3 bases from V and 2 bases from J, with 11 bases between. The CDR3 totals 15 residues. CDR3 sequence reads: CASSYVQGNTGELFF. CDR3 nucleotides: TGCGCCAGCAGCTACGTACAGGGTAACACCGGGGAGCTGTTTTTT. Full variable domain (missing parts from reference TRBV5-1 and TRBJ2-2): KAGVTQTPRYLIKTRGQQVTLSCSPISGHRSVSWYQQTPGQGLQFLFEYFSETQRNKGNFPGRFSGRQFSNSRSEMNVSTLELGDSALYLCASSYVQGNTGELFFGEGSRLTVL.

This clone was detected once. V usage is TRBV9 and J usage is TRBJ2-3; 7 nucleotides align to TRBD2. Germline CDR1 SGDLS, CDR2 YYNGEE. The CDR3 covers 16 residues. J gave up 3 bases and V 0 bases, and 7 bases lay outside the gene matches. The CDR3 protein is CASSVEGLSDTDTQYF. In DNA, the CDR3 is TGTGCCAGCAGCGTAGAGGGACTAAGCGATACAGATACGCAGTATTTT.

The chain uses TRBV2 and TRBJ1-5; D is undetermined. Germline CDR1 reads SNHLY; CDR2 reads FYNNEI. This CDR3 region has 13 residues. V was shortened by 3 bases and J by 3 bases, with 6 bases between the two germline ends. CDR3 region: CASSDRNNQPQHF. CDR3 sequence (DNA): TGTGCCAGCAGTGACAGGAACAATCAGCCCCAGCATTTT.

The V call is TRBV7-2, the J call TRBJ2-1; D not resolved. V lost 1 base to trimming and J lost 10 bases, with 5 bases between them. Germline CDR1 and CDR2: SGHTA and FQGNSA. This CDR3 is 11 amino acids long. The chain's CDR3 is CASSLGGEQFF. Here the CDR3 DNA reads TGTGCCAGCAGCTTAGGAGGAGAGCAGTTCTTC.

J is TRBJ2-5 and V is TRBV19; the match to TRBD2 covers 10 bases. The germline V gene has CDR1 LNHDA and CDR2 SQIVND (reference sequence). V dropped 10 bases and J dropped 4; count of bases not matched to a gene: 18. The CDR3 has 17 amino acids. CDR3 DNA sequence: TGTGCCATCTTTGACACCAAGGGGCTAGCGGGAGTAGAGACCCAGTACTTC. The encoded protein is CAIFDTKGLAGVETQYF.